What follows is one TCR beta chain and its context. The CDR3 length is 13 residues. With 6 bases removed from V and 5 bases from J, the gap between germline ends came to 11 bases. In germline, CDR1 is LGHNA, CDR2 YNFKEQ. The source of the sample is a study of OX40 agonist ivuxolimab in advanced cancers. Generated by immunoSEQ multiplex PCR, the TCRdb table keeps only in-frame clones and is missing some. The sample lists over 85,000 clones; roughly 90% were seen once. The source is an adult with an advanced solid tumor such as melanoma, head and neck, liver or kidney cancer. Sequencing used CD4+ or CD8+ T cells sorted from blood, obtained in a trial of the OX40 agonist ivuxolimab. This chain links TRBV4-2 with TRBJ2-1; no definite D call. In DNA, the CDR3 is TGTGCCAGCAGTTCGAGGTCTGACAATGAGCAGTTCTTC. It is translated as CASSSRSDNEQFF.